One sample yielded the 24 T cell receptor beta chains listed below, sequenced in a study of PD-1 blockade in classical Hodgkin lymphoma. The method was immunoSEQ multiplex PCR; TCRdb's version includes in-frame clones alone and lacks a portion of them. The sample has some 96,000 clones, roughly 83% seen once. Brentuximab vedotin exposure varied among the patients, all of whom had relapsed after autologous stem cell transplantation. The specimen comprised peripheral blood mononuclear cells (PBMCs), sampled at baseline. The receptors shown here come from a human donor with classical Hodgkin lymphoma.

CDR3 region: CASSYSAAGAKNIQYF. CDR3 DNA: TGTGCCAGCAGTTACTCTGCCGCCGGAGCCAAAAACATTCAGTACTTC. The V call is TRBV6-5, the J call TRBJ2-4; D is unresolved. Between the trimmed V and J ends, which lost 0 bases and 0 bases, there was a span of 9 bases. Germline V lookup: CDR1 MNHEY, CDR2 SVGAGI. The CDR3 is 16 amino acids.

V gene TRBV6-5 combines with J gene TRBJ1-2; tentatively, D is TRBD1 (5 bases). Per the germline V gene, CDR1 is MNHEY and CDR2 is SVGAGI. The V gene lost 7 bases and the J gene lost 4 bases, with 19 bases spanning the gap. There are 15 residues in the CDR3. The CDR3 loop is CASTPIGVGGYGYTF. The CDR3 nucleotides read TGTGCCAGCACCCCAATCGGGGTCGGGGGCTATGGCTACACCTTC.

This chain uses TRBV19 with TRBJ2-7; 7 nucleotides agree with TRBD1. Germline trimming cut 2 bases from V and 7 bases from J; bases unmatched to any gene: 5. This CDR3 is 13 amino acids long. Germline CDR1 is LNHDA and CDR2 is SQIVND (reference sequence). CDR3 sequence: CASSIFGQAEQYF. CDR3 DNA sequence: TGTGCCAGTAGTATATTTGGACAGGCTGAGCAGTACTTC.

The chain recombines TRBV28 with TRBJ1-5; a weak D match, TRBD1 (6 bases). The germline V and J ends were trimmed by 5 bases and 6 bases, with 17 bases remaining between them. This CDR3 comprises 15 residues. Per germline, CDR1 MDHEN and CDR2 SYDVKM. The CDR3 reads CASSPLGGSGQPQHF. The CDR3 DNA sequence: TGTGCCAGCAGTCCGCTGGGGGGCTCGGGTCAGCCCCAGCATTTT.

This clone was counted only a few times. CDR3 bases: TGTGCCAGCAGTTTAACCCCGACTGAAGCTTTCTTT. Its protein product is CASSLTPTEAFF. V usage is TRBV28 and J usage is TRBJ1-1; D gene ambiguous. The germline V gene encodes CDR1 MDHEN and CDR2 SYDVKM. There are 12 residues in the CDR3. V was shortened by 2 bases and J by 5 bases, with 6 bases between the two germline ends.

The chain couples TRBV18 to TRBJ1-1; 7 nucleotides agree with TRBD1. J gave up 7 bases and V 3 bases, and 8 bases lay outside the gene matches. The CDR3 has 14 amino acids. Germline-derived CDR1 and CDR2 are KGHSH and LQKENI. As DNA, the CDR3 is TGTGCCAGCTCACCTAGTGGACAGGTTTATGAAGCTTTCTTT. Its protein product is CASSPSGQVYEAFF.

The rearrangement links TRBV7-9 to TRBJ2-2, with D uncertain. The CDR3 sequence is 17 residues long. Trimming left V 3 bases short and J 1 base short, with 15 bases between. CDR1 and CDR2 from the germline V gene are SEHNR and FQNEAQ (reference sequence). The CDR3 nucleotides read TGTGCCAGCAGCTTTGATTCCCGGCGGAAGAACACCGGGGAGCTGTTTTTT. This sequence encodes CASSFDSRRKNTGELFF.

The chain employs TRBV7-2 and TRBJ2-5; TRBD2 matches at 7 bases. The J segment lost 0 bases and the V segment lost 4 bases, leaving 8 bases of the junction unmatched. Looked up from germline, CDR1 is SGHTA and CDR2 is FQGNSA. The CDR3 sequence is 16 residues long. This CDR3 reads CASSSRRGKYQETQYF. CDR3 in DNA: TGTGCCAGCAGCTCACGGCGGGGGAAGTACCAAGAGACCCAGTACTTC.

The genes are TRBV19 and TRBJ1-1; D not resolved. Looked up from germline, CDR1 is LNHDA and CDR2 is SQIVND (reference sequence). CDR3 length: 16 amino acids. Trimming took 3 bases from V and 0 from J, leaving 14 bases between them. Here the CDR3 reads CASSIGFGYMNTEAFF. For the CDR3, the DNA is TGTGCCAGTAGTATTGGGTTTGGGTACATGAACACTGAAGCTTTCTTT.

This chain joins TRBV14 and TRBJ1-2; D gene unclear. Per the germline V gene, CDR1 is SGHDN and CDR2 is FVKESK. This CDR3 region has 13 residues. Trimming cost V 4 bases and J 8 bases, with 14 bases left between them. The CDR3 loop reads CASSRAGLGGYTF. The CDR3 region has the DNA TGTGCCAGCAGCCGCGCAGGCTTGGGGGGCTACACCTTC.

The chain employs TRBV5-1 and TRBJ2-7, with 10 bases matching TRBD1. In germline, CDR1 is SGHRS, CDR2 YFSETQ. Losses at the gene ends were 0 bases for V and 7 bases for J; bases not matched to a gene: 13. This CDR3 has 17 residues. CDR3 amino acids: CASSLGGTGVSRMEQYF. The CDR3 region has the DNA TGCGCCAGCAGCTTGGGTGGGACAGGGGTTTCGAGGATGGAGCAGTACTTC.

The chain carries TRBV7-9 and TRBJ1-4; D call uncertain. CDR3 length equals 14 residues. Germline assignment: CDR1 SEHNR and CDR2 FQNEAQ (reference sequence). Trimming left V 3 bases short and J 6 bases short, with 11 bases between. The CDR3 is CASSFPGLDEKLFF. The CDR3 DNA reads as TGTGCCAGCAGCTTCCCCGGACTCGATGAAAAACTGTTTTTT.

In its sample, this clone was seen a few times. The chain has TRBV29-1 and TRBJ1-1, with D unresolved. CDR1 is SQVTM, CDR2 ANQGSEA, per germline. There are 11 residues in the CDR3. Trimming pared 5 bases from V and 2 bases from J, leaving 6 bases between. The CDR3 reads CSVRSNTEAFF. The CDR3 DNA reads TGCAGCGTTAGGAGTAACACTGAAGCTTTCTTT.

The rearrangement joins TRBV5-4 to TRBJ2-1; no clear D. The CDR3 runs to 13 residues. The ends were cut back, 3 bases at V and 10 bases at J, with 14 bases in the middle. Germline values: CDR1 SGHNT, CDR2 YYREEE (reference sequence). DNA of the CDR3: TGTGCCAGCAGCTCGGGCCCCGCAGAAGAGCAGTTCTTC. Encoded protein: CASSSGPAEEQFF.

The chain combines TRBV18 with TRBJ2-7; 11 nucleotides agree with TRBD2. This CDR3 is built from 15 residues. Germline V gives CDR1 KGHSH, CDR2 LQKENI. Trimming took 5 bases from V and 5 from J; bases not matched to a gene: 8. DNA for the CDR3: TGTGCCAGCTCAGGGACTAGCGGAGTAAATGACGAGCAGTACTTC. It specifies CASSGTSGVNDEQYF.

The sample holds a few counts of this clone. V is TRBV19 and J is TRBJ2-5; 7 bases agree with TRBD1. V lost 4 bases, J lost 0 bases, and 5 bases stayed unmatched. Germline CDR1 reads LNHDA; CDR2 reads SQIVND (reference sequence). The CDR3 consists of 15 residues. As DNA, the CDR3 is TGTGCCAGTAGTAAACGACAGGGAAACCAAGAGACCCAGTACTTC. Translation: CASSKRQGNQETQYF.

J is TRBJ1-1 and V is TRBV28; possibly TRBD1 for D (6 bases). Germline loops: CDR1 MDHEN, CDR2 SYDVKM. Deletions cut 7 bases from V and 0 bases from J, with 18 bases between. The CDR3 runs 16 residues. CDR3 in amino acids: CASTPRGGGMNTEAFF. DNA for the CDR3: TGTGCCAGCACCCCCCGAGGGGGAGGGATGAACACTGAAGCTTTCTTT.

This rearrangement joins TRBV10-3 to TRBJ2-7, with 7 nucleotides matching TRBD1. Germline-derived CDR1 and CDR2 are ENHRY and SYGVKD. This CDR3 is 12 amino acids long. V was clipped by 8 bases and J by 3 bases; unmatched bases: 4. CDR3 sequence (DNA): TGTGCCATCGGGACAGCCGACTACGAGCAGTACTTC. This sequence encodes CAIGTADYEQYF.

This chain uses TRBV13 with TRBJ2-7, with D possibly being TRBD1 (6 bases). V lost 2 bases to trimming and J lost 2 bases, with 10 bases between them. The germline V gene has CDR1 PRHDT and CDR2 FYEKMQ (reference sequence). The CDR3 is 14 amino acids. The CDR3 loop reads CASSLSGQTYEQYF. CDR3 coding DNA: TGTGCCAGCAGCTTATCCGGACAGACCTACGAGCAGTACTTC.

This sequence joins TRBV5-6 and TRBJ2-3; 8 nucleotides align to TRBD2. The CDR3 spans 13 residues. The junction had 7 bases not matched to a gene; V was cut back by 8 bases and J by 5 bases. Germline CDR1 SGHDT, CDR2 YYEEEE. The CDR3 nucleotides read TGTGCCAGTCTGATTAGCGGGATAGATACGCAGTATTTT. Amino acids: CASLISGIDTQYF.

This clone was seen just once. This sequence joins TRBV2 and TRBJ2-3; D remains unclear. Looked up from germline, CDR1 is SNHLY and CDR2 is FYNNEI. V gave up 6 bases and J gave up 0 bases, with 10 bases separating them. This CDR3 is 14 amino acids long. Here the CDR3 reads CASRKHASTDTQYF. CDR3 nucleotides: TGTGCCAGCAGAAAACATGCGAGCACAGATACGCAGTATTTT.

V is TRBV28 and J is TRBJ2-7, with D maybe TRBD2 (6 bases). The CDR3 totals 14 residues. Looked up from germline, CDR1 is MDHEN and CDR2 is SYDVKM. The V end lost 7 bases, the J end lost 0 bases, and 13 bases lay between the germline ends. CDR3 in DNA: TGTGCCAGCACCTTGAGCGGGTCCTCCTACGAGCAGTACTTC. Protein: CASTLSGSSYEQYF.

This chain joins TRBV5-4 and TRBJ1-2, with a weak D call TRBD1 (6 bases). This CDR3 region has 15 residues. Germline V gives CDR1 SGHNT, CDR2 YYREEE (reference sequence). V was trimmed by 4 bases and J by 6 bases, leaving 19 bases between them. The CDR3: CASSADRARGDGYTF. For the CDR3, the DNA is TGTGCCAGCAGCGCCGACAGAGCCAGGGGTGATGGCTACACCTTC.

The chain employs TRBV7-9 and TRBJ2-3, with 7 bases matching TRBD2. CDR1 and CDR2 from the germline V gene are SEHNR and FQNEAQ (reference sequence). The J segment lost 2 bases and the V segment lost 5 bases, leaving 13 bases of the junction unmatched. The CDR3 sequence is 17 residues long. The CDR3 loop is CASSTQKRDRYTDTQYF. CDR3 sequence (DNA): TGTGCCAGCAGCACACAAAAGCGGGACCGTTACACAGATACGCAGTATTTT.